The clone carrying this T cell receptor (beta chain) was recorded only once. Its antigen is not known. Germline CDR1 and CDR2: MGHRA and YSYEKL. This CDR3 has 16 residues. V was pared by 6 bases and J by 4 bases, with 10 bases of the junction left unmatched. The sample is drawn from a study of cytomegalovirus exposure and HLA in healthy donors. Background on the study: The 120 or so validation repertoires and the approximately 630 first-cohort repertoires shared a platform, a later analysis reported. Study observations and caveats: In vitro data verified three CMV-associated chains as specific for CMV antigens.

This table comes from immunoSEQ multiplex PCR, and its TCRdb copy is limited to in-frame clones, with some not included. The table shows around 200,000 clones, with roughly 80% occurring only once. This sequence originates from a woman between 18 and 29 years old in good health and CMV-seropositive. Sample: PBMCs. The chain employs TRBV4-1 and TRBJ1-5, with TRBD1 matching over 9 bases. DNA for the CDR3: TGCGCCAGCAGGCTTCACACAGGGGGCTCGAATCAGCCCCAGCATTTT. Its protein is CASRLHTGGSNQPQHF.